These 13 T cell receptor beta chains were sequenced from one sample in a study of patients with pleural tuberculosis. Each CDR3 protein gets one entry after TCRdb re-called the reads with MiXCR. The repertoire consists of around 50,000 distinct CDR3 sequences, with 6% to 8% occurring once and the leading ten covering roughly 16%. The receptors were sampled from a human donor with pleural tuberculosis.

This clonotype was observed a handful of times. V gene TRBV10-3 combines with J gene TRBJ2-1; 8 bases are shared with TRBD2. Germline lookup yields CDR1 ENHRY and CDR2 SYGVKD. This CDR3 is built from 18 residues. V shed 0 bases, J shed 7 bases, and the junction held 14 bases outside the gene matches. The CDR3 protein is CAISESLLRAGDVNEQFF. In DNA form, the CDR3 reads TGTGCCATCAGTGAGTCTTTGTTGCGAGCGGGAGACGTAAATGAGCAGTTCTTC.

This chain connects TRBV15 to TRBJ1-5; D gene ambiguous. The V gene's germline CDR1 is LNHNV and CDR2 YYDKDF (reference sequence). The V end was cut by 0 bases, the J end by 2 bases, with 5 bases between. CDR3 size: 14 residues. In nucleotides, the CDR3 is TGTGCCACCAGCAGAGACCCGGGCAATCAGCCCCAGCATTTT. Amino acids: CATSRDPGNQPQHF.

This clonotype was detected ten times or more. This chain uses TRBV20-1 with TRBJ2-5; 11 nucleotides align to TRBD2. Trimming removed 5 bases from V and 4 bases from J; junction bases left unmatched: 6. The CDR3 extends over 14 amino acids. Germline lookup yields CDR1 DFQATT and CDR2 SNEGSKA (reference sequence). The CDR3 region is CSASPSGRPETQYF. The CDR3 coding sequence is TGCAGTGCTTCCCCTAGCGGGAGGCCAGAGACCCAGTACTTC.

This clonotype came up many times. The V call is TRBV20-1, the J call TRBJ1-6, with 7 bases lining up with TRBD1. Germline assignment: CDR1 DFQATT and CDR2 SNEGSKA (reference sequence). The length of the CDR3 is 15 residues. V dropped 6 bases and J dropped 4; count of bases not matched to a gene: 9. The CDR3 region has the DNA TGCAGTGCGGCCGACAGGGACCCATATAATTCACCCCTCCACTTT. Residues: CSAADRDPYNSPLHF.

This clonotype was observed many times. In this CDR3 the conserved last residue, phenylalanine or tryptophan, is missing, so a read error is likely. The DNA is left out, because the CDR3 cannot be placed on it with certainty; the CDR3 is given as TCRdb lists it. The J gene is TRBJ1-1, the V gene TRBV20-1. The CDR3 length is 8 residues, termini included. Germline loops: CDR1 DFQATT, CDR2 SNEGSKA (reference sequence). Here the CDR3 reads CSATRGEV.

This chain uses TRBV9 with TRBJ1-4; D not resolved. CDR3 size: 14 residues. The V end lost 0 bases, the J end lost 6 bases, and 9 bases lay between the germline ends. The germline V gene has CDR1 SGDLS and CDR2 YYNGEE. CDR3 DNA: TGTGCCAGCAGCGTAGGGTCGGTGGATGAAAAACTGTTTTTT. Residues: CASSVGSVDEKLFF.

This clonotype was found many times. CDR3 protein: CSARDHPGGGGYTF. CDR3 sequence (DNA): TGCAGTGCTAGAGATCATCCCGGGGGTGGTGGCTACACCTTC. V and J are TRBV20-1 and TRBJ1-2; possibly TRBD1 for D (5 bases). CDR1 is DFQATT and CDR2 is SNEGSKA in the germline V gene (reference sequence). The CDR3 contains 14 residues. V was shortened by 0 bases and J by 7 bases, with 15 bases between the two germline ends.

This clonotype came up many times. The gene calls are TRBV20-1 and TRBJ2-1, with TRBD1 matching 9 bases. Trimming at V came to 5 bases and at J to 1 base, leaving 9 bases not matched to a gene. This CDR3 region has 16 residues. In germline, CDR1 is DFQATT, CDR2 SNEGSKA (reference sequence). Written as DNA, the CDR3 is TGCAGTGCTTTCTACACAGGGGGCCATTCCTACAATGAGCAGTTCTTC. Protein: CSAFYTGGHSYNEQFF.

This clonotype was seen repeatedly, ten times or more. CDR3 region: CASHRELGANTEAFF. The CDR3 DNA reads as TGCGCCAGCCATCGCGAGCTGGGGGCGAACACTGAAGCTTTCTTT. The chain uses TRBV4-1 and TRBJ1-1, with a possible D match to TRBD1 (6 bases). This CDR3 region has 15 residues. V lost 8 bases and J 1 base, leaving 17 bases between the germline ends. Germline V gene lookup returns CDR1 MGHRA and CDR2 YSYEKL.

Relative to its sample, this clonotype is medium-sized. V is TRBV12-3 or TRBV12-4 and J is TRBJ2-2, with TRBD2 matching over 10 bases. V trimming: 5 bases; J trimming: 5 bases; junction bases outside the gene matches: 8. This CDR3 has 16 amino acids. The CDR3 is CASSLGGTSVTGELFF. The DNA for the CDR3 is TGTGCCAGCAGTCTAGGTGGGACTAGCGTTACCGGGGAGCTGTTTTTT.

This clonotype was detected ten times or more. The chain has TRBV5-1 and TRBJ2-3; tentatively, D is TRBD1 or TRBD2 (5 bases each). CDR3 length: 14 amino acids. CDR1 is SGHRS and CDR2 is YFSETQ in the germline V gene. V lost 6 bases, J lost 2 bases, and 13 bases lay in between. CDR3 loop: CASTRDQLTDTQYF. DNA of the CDR3: TGCGCCAGCACAAGGGACCAACTCACAGATACGCAGTATTTT.

This clonotype was observed at least ten times. This chain uses TRBV24-1 with TRBJ2-7; 7 nucleotides align to TRBD2. With V trimmed by 0 bases and J by 0 bases, 4 bases remained unmatched. The germline V gene has CDR1 KGHDR and CDR2 SFDVKD. The CDR3 sequence is 16 residues long. The CDR3 bases are TGTGCCACCAGTGATTTGCAACCGGGGGGCTCCTACGAGCAGTACGTC. Protein sequence: CATSDLQPGGSYEQYV.

This clonotype was detected ten times or more. J is TRBJ2-7 and V is TRBV6-4, with 8 nucleotides matching TRBD1. Per the germline V gene, CDR1 is MRHNA and CDR2 is SNTAGT. This CDR3 is 13 amino acids long. The V segment lost 6 bases and the J segment 2 bases; nucleotides outside the gene matches: 3. The CDR3 DNA reads as TGTGCCAGCAGGGACAGGGCTACCTACGAGCAGTACTTC. Protein product: CASRDRATYEQYF.